Each of the 23 T cell receptor beta chains below was sequenced from the same sample in a study of blood T cell repertoires in COVID-19. The table came from immunoSEQ multiplex PCR; TCRdb's copy has only in-frame clones and leaves some out. The repertoire includes a few hundred thousand clones, about 86% of them detected once, and about a tenth sits in the top ten. Sample: PBMCs or T cells enriched from blood (not recorded which). The receptors derive from a woman between 50 and 59 years old who had recovered from COVID-19.

This sequence joins TRBV29-1 and TRBJ1-6; 7 bases match TRBD1. This CDR3 has 12 residues. The J segment lost 8 bases and the V segment lost 7 bases, leaving 5 bases of the junction unmatched. Germline values: CDR1 SQVTM, CDR2 ANQGSEA. In DNA form, the CDR3 reads TGCAGCGCCGGAGACAGGGATTCACCCCTCCACTTT. Amino acid sequence: CSAGDRDSPLHF.

The chain combines TRBV19 with TRBJ1-1; no clear D gene. CDR3 length equals 14 residues. CDR1 and CDR2 (germline): LNHDA, SQIVND (reference sequence). V was shortened by 1 base and J by 5 bases, with 11 bases between the two germline ends. The chain's CDR3 is CASSIGLRVTEAFF. CDR3 coding DNA: TGTGCCAGTAGTATAGGGCTTCGGGTTACTGAAGCTTTCTTT.

The chain combines TRBV4-3 with TRBJ2-1; 9 positions match TRBD2. This CDR3 has 18 residues. The germline CDR1 and CDR2 sequences are LGHNA and YSLEER. The trim removed 0 bases at V and 8 bases at J, leaving 14 bases unmatched. The CDR3 spells CASSQDLGAGGPWDEQFF. In DNA, the CDR3 is TGCGCCAGCAGCCAAGATCTGGGAGCGGGGGGCCCGTGGGATGAGCAGTTCTTC.

The table lists this clone with a few counts. The rearrangement joins TRBV7-9 to TRBJ1-5; D is undetermined. Germline V gene lookup returns CDR1 SEHNR and CDR2 FQNEAQ (reference sequence). The CDR3 is 15 residues long. Trimming removed 3 bases from V and 0 bases from J, with 9 bases in between. CDR3 nucleotide sequence: TGTGCCAGCAGCTTGGACGGGGTTAGCAATCAGCCCCAGCATTTT. This translates into CASSLDGVSNQPQHF.

This clone was found once. The rearrangement links TRBV19 to TRBJ1-1; TRBD1 might be the D (5 bases). The germline V gene has CDR1 LNHDA and CDR2 SQIVND (reference sequence). V lost 6 bases to trimming and J lost 4 bases, with 18 bases between them. The CDR3 consists of 15 residues. DNA for the CDR3: TGTGCCAGTAGGGGTACGGGGGTATCTCCCACTGAAGCTTTCTTT. It codes for CASRGTGVSPTEAFF.

V and J are TRBV7-9 and TRBJ2-1, with 8 bases identical to TRBD1. Germline V gives CDR1 SEHNR, CDR2 FQNEAQ (reference sequence). The J segment lost 3 bases and the V segment lost 0 bases, leaving 1 base of the junction unmatched. The CDR3 has 15 residues. The CDR3 protein is CASSLATGDYNEQFF. CDR3 nucleotides: TGTGCCAGCAGCTTAGCGACAGGGGACTACAATGAGCAGTTCTTC.

This chain joins TRBV27 and TRBJ2-7, with a possible D match to TRBD1 (6 bases). The CDR3 length is 12 residues. V was shortened by 6 bases and J by 2 bases, with 8 bases between the two germline ends. Germline assignment: CDR1 MNHEY and CDR2 SMNVEV (reference sequence). CDR3 sequence (DNA): TGTGCCAGCAGGGACAGTACCTACGAGCAGTACTTC. As protein: CASRDSTYEQYF.

The rearrangement uses TRBV29-1 and TRBJ2-1; 9 positions match TRBD2. The CDR3 has 13 amino acids. V shed 7 bases and J 6 bases; nucleotides not matched to a gene: 7. Germline V gene data show CDR1 as SQVTM and CDR2 as ANQGSEA. The CDR3 here is CSAARGGGNEQFF. CDR3 DNA sequence: TGCAGCGCCGCGCGGGGGGGCGGCAATGAGCAGTTCTTC.

The J gene is TRBJ2-1, the V gene TRBV29-1, with 7 positions matching TRBD2. J was trimmed by 4 bases and V by 4 bases; bases with no gene match: 7. CDR1 and CDR2 (germline): SQVTM, ANQGSEA. The CDR3 consists of 14 residues. CDR3 nucleotides: TGCAGCGTTGGCGGGGGAACCCCTTACAATGAGCAGTTCTTC. Its protein product is CSVGGGTPYNEQFF.

This chain connects TRBV7-9 to TRBJ1-1; 7 bases line up with TRBD1. This CDR3 is built from 13 residues. J was trimmed by 10 bases and V by 0 bases; bases with no gene match: 5. Per germline, CDR1 SEHNR and CDR2 FQNEAQ (reference sequence). Written as DNA, the CDR3 is TGTGCCAGCAGCTTAGCGGGGACAGACAGAGCTTTCTTT. It specifies CASSLAGTDRAFF.

The J gene is TRBJ2-2, the V gene TRBV2, with D unresolved. Germline V gene lookup returns CDR1 SNHLY and CDR2 FYNNEI. V dropped 4 bases and J dropped 4 bases, with 13 bases sitting between them. CDR3 length: 15 amino acids. The CDR3 nucleotides read TGTGCCAGCAGTGGCGTCCCCTCGGGCACCGGGGAGCTGTTTTTT. Protein: CASSGVPSGTGELFF.

This clone was detected only a few times. This chain uses TRBV14 with TRBJ1-4; 10 positions agree with TRBD1. Germline V gene sequence: CDR1 SGHDN, CDR2 FVKESK. Trimming at V came to 0 bases and at J to 13 bases, leaving 8 bases not matched to a gene. The CDR3 spans 15 residues. DNA of the CDR3: TGTGCCAGCAGCCAAGAGGGACAGGGGACAGAGGGACTGTTTTTT. The encoded protein is CASSQEGQGTEGLFF.

The DNA for the CDR3 is TGTGCCTGGAAAGGGACTGGCGCCACTTACAATGAGCAGTTCTTC. It encodes CAWKGTGATYNEQFF. This chain links TRBV30 with TRBJ2-1, with D perhaps matching TRBD2 (6 bases). CDR3 size: 15 residues. V was cut by 4 bases and J by 4 bases, with 17 bases left in between. Germline loops: CDR1 GTSNPN, CDR2 SVGIG (reference sequence).

The chain carries TRBV5-1 and TRBJ2-7, with 7 bases identical to TRBD2. Germline V gene lookup returns CDR1 SGHRS and CDR2 YFSETQ. The V gene end was trimmed by 5 bases and the J gene end by 7 bases; junction bases not matched to a gene: 15. The CDR3 extends over 15 amino acids. CDR3 coding DNA: TGCGCCAGCAGTCTGGGGGGGAACCCAATGGTGGAGCAGTACTTC. Its translation: CASSLGGNPMVEQYF.

This chain joins TRBV7-9 and TRBJ2-2; D call uncertain. Trimming removed 4 bases from V and 6 bases from J, with 18 bases in between. The CDR3 loop spans 16 amino acids. Germline CDR1 and CDR2: SEHNR and FQNEAQ (reference sequence). In nucleotides, the CDR3 is TGTGCCAGCAGCTCACAAGCAGCCTTCCGGGCCGGGGAGCTGTTTTTT. Residues: CASSSQAAFRAGELFF.

This chain's CDR3 is CASSFGSYEQYF. For the CDR3, the DNA is TGTGCCAGCTCTTTCGGGTCTTACGAGCAGTACTTC. The genes are TRBV18 and TRBJ2-7; D ambiguous. The V gene lost 6 bases and the J gene lost 4 bases, with 10 bases spanning the gap. The V gene's germline CDR1 is KGHSH and CDR2 LQKENI. The CDR3 covers 12 residues.

The chain carries TRBV30 and TRBJ1-5; 8 positions match TRBD1. V gave up 3 bases and J gave up 3 bases; unmatched junction bases: 7. This CDR3 is built from 15 residues. Germline lookup yields CDR1 GTSNPN and CDR2 SVGIG (reference sequence). CDR3 bases: TGTGCCTGGAGCGACAGGGGCCTTTACAATCAGCCCCAGCATTTT. It encodes CAWSDRGLYNQPQHF.

The V call is TRBV3-1 (or the pseudogene TRBV3-2), the J call TRBJ1-1, with 9 bases fitting TRBD1. Trimming removed 4 bases from V and 3 bases from J; junction bases left unmatched: 6. Germline CDR1 and CDR2: LGHDT and YNNKEL (reference sequence). The CDR3 is 15 residues long. In nucleotides, the CDR3 is TGTGCCAGCAGCCTCACAGGGGGCTCGGACACTGAAGCTTTCTTT. It yields the protein CASSLTGGSDTEAFF.

The J gene is TRBJ2-7, the V gene TRBV5-4, with 7 bases identical to TRBD1. V lost 0 bases and J lost 3; bases outside the gene matches: 3. The CDR3 has 14 residues. Germline V gives CDR1 SGHNT, CDR2 YYREEE (reference sequence). Written as DNA, the CDR3 is TGTGCCAGCAGCTTGGACCCAGGGGGCTACGAGCAGTACTTC. Translated, it gives CASSLDPGGYEQYF.

V usage is TRBV2 and J usage is TRBJ1-5, with D perhaps TRBD1 (5 bases). The CDR3 has 15 residues. The V gene's germline CDR1 is SNHLY and CDR2 FYNNEI. With 4 bases removed from V and 8 bases from J, the gap between germline ends came to 18 bases. The CDR3 protein is CASSGPVGAMEPQHF. DNA of the CDR3: TGTGCCAGCAGTGGCCCGGTTGGGGCCATGGAGCCCCAGCATTTT.

J is TRBJ2-2 and V is TRBV5-1; D might be TRBD2 (6 bases). Per the germline V gene, CDR1 is SGHRS and CDR2 is YFSETQ. The CDR3 covers 16 residues. V lost 6 bases and J 3 bases, leaving 18 bases between the germline ends. CDR3 in amino acids: CASKEGGLWDTGELFF. The CDR3 nucleotides are TGCGCCAGCAAGGAGGGCGGGCTTTGGGACACCGGGGAGCTGTTTTTT. The whole variable domain, remainder taken from reference TRBV5-1 and TRBJ2-2, is KAGVTQTPRYLIKTRGQQVTLSCSPISGHRSVSWYQQTPGQGLQFLFEYFSETQRNKGNFPGRFSGRQFSNSRSEMNVSTLELGDSALYLCASKEGGLWDTGELFFGEGSRLTVL.

The V and J genes are TRBV10-3 and TRBJ1-1; 11 positions agree with TRBD1. Germline assignment: CDR1 ENHRY and CDR2 SYGVKD. The ends lost 5 bases at V and 4 bases at J; junction bases unmatched: 12. The CDR3 loop spans 17 amino acids. CDR3 nucleotides: TGTGCCATCAGTTCCCCCGACGCCGGGACAGGGGGCACTGAAGCTTTCTTT. Translation: CAISSPDAGTGGTEAFF.

The chain has TRBV28 and TRBJ1-5; maybe TRBD1 (5 bases). Trimming stripped 2 bases from V and 5 bases from J, with 16 bases between. CDR3 length: 16 residues. Germline-derived CDR1 and CDR2 are MDHEN and SYDVKM. The CDR3 reads CASSLRRWTMDQPQHF. CDR3 sequence (DNA): TGTGCCAGCAGTTTAAGGCGGTGGACAATGGATCAGCCCCAGCATTTT. Filled out from reference TRBV28 and TRBJ1-5, the complete variable domain reads DVKVTQSSRYLVKRTGEKVFLECVQDMDHENMFWYRQDPGLGLRLIYFSYDVKMKEKGDIPEGYSVSREKKERFSLILESASTNQTSMYLCASSLRRWTMDQPQHFGDGTRLSIL.